The following is a T cell receptor beta chain sequence with its context. With a much larger clone just one base away, this may be a read error. MiXCR, run by TCRdb on the RT-PCR reads, gives a single entry per CDR3 protein. Seen here are hundreds of thousands of distinct CDR3 sequences, approximately 15% observed once, and the top ten hold 3.6%. The germline V gene encodes CDR1 MNHEY and CDR2 SVGAGI. The CDR3 consists of 16 residues. The receptor's source is a female donor in good health, serving as a healthy control. The chain joins TRBV6-5 to TRBJ2-4; D is undetermined. The sequencing input was memory CD4+ T cells from blood. CDR3 loop: CASSLRQMYAKNIQNF. In DNA, the CDR3 is TGTGCCAGCAGCCTTCGACAAATGTATGCCAAAAACATTCAGAACTTC.